Below are 31 T cell receptor beta chains sequenced from a single sample in a study of cytomegalovirus exposure and HLA in healthy donors. The PCR had 60 Vbeta and 13 Jbeta primers. The method was immunoSEQ multiplex PCR; TCRdb's version includes in-frame clones alone and lacks a portion of them. Of about 140,000 clones listed, 79% are singletons. Material: PBMCs. The receptors were gathered from a female donor in good health and CMV-seronegative.

This chain connects TRBV29-1 to TRBJ2-1, with TRBD2 matching over 7 bases. There are 14 residues in the CDR3. CDR1 is SQVTM, CDR2 ANQGSEA, per germline. V was pared by 4 bases and J by 3 bases, with 6 bases of the junction left unmatched. CDR3 sequence (DNA): TGCAGCGTTGTTCCCGGGAGGCGCTACAATGAGCAGTTCTTC. Protein sequence: CSVVPGRRYNEQFF.

The V gene is TRBV6-1, the J gene TRBJ2-5; 8 bases are shared with TRBD1. The CDR3 is made up of 14 amino acids. Losses at the gene ends were 4 bases for V and 5 bases for J; bases not matched to a gene: 6. CDR1 and CDR2 (germline): MNHNS, SASEGT. CDR3 sequence: CASSVQGAGETQYF. CDR3 nucleotide sequence: TGTGCCAGCAGTGTGCAGGGGGCGGGGGAGACCCAGTACTTC.

The CDR3 loop reads CSVDLHVGSFYGYTF. As DNA, the CDR3 is TGCAGCGTTGATCTTCATGTGGGCAGCTTCTATGGCTACACCTTC. The V call is TRBV29-1, the J call TRBJ1-2; D not resolved. CDR1 is SQVTM and CDR2 is ANQGSEA in the germline V gene. This CDR3 spans 15 amino acids. Trimming left V 3 bases short and J 4 bases short, with 18 bases between.

This rearrangement joins TRBV7-9 to TRBJ1-1, with a possible D match to TRBD1 (5 bases). Trimming removed 3 bases from V and 3 bases from J, with 17 bases in between. CDR1 is SEHNR, CDR2 FQNEAQ, per germline (reference sequence). The CDR3 is made up of 16 amino acids. Written as DNA, the CDR3 is TGTGCCAGCAGCTTTGCGGCATGGGGGGGGGACACTGAAGCTTTCTTT. It yields the protein CASSFAAWGGDTEAFF.

This chain uses TRBV7-2 with TRBJ1-2; 7 positions agree with TRBD1. This CDR3 has 15 residues. The V gene end was trimmed by 0 bases and the J gene end by 6 bases; junction bases not matched to a gene: 7. The germline CDR1 and CDR2 sequences are SGHTA and FQGNSA. DNA for the CDR3: TGTGCCAGCAGCTTAGCGTCCCGGGGACAGCATGGCTACACCTTC. The encoded protein is CASSLASRGQHGYTF.

The chain uses TRBV6-6 and TRBJ1-1; TRBD1 matches 7 bases. Trimming cost V 3 bases and J 7 bases; bases outside gene matches: 8. The CDR3 runs 14 residues. The germline gives CDR1 MNHNY, CDR2 SVGAGI (reference sequence). The CDR3 loop is CASSYTGVRLEAFF. The CDR3 bases are TGTGCCAGCAGTTATACAGGGGTTCGCCTTGAAGCTTTCTTT.

This chain links TRBV7-2 with TRBJ2-1; maybe TRBD2 (6 bases). The CDR3 totals 14 residues. V was clipped by 3 bases and J by 8 bases, with 14 bases between them. Per the germline V gene, CDR1 is SGHTA and CDR2 is FQGNSA. The CDR3 DNA reads as TGTGCCAGCAGCTTTCGTGCCGGGAGAGATGAGCAGTTCTTC. Translation gives CASSFRAGRDEQFF. Together with reference TRBV7-2 and TRBJ2-1, the CDR3 gives the full variable domain: GAGVSQSPSNKVTEKGKDVELRCDPISGHTALYWYRQSLGQGLEFLIYFQGNSAPDKSGLPSDRFSAERTGGSVSTLTIQRTQQEDSAVYLCASSFRAGRDEQFFGPGTRLTVL.

The chain combines TRBV28 with TRBJ1-2; TRBD1 agrees at 8 bases. Trimming removed 6 bases from V and 4 bases from J; junction bases left unmatched: 7. From germline, CDR1 is MDHEN and CDR2 SYDVKM. The CDR3 sequence is 14 residues long. The CDR3 reads CASSNYRGIYGYTF. The CDR3 DNA reads TGTGCCAGCAGCAATTACAGGGGGATCTATGGCTACACCTTC.

This clone was seen only once. V gene TRBV6-1 combines with J gene TRBJ2-5; 8 nucleotides line up with TRBD1. The J segment lost 5 bases and the V segment lost 8 bases, leaving 7 bases of the junction unmatched. The germline CDR1 and CDR2 sequences are MNHNS and SASEGT. The CDR3 loop spans 13 amino acids. This chain's CDR3 is CASDQGARETQYF. The CDR3 coding sequence is TGTGCCAGCGATCAGGGGGCGCGGGAGACCCAGTACTTC.

The chain carries TRBV28 and TRBJ1-1; 8 nucleotides agree with TRBD1. The junction had 5 bases not matched to a gene; V was cut back by 3 bases and J by 5 bases. The CDR3 is made up of 14 amino acids. Germline V gene sequence: CDR1 MDHEN, CDR2 SYDVKM. CDR3 bases: TGTGCCAGCAGTTTTCCCGACAGGGGAACTGAAGCTTTCTTT. Residues: CASSFPDRGTEAFF.

This clone came up once. This chain uses TRBV4-1 with TRBJ1-2, with 7 positions matching TRBD1. The V segment lost 4 bases and the J segment 3 bases; nucleotides outside the gene matches: 2. The V gene's germline CDR1 is MGHRA and CDR2 YSYEKL. This CDR3 has 13 residues. The CDR3 spells CASSPGQYYGYTF. The CDR3 coding sequence is TGCGCCAGCAGCCCGGGACAGTACTATGGCTACACCTTC.

The rearrangement joins TRBV4-1 to TRBJ2-5; perhaps TRBD1 as D (5 bases). Trimming stripped 0 bases from V and 1 base from J, with 15 bases between. Germline CDR1 reads MGHRA; CDR2 reads YSYEKL. CDR3 length: 17 amino acids. The CDR3 coding sequence is TGCGCCAGCAGCCAAGAGGGTACAGGTTCTCCCCAAGAGACCCAGTACTTC. It encodes CASSQEGTGSPQETQYF.

The chain uses TRBV11-3 and TRBJ1-2; possibly TRBD1 for D (5 bases). V dropped 8 bases and J dropped 1 base, with 8 bases sitting between them. Germline values: CDR1 SGHNT, CDR2 YENEEA. This CDR3 has 12 amino acids. This CDR3 reads CASSGGNYGYTF. The DNA of the CDR3 is TGTGCCAGCTCGGGGGGTAACTATGGCTACACCTTC.

The J gene is TRBJ2-1, the V gene TRBV5-1; the match to TRBD2 covers 8 bases. This CDR3 is 15 amino acids long. With V trimmed by 3 bases and J by 7 bases, 9 bases remained unmatched. From germline, CDR1 is SGHRS and CDR2 YFSETQ. Here the CDR3 DNA reads TGCGCCAGCAGCTCGGGGCGGGGGGCCGGGAATGAGCAGTTCTTC. This codes for CASSSGRGAGNEQFF.

V gene TRBV5-4 combines with J gene TRBJ2-5; no definite D call. This CDR3 comprises 12 residues. Germline V gives CDR1 SGHNT, CDR2 YYREEE (reference sequence). The V end was cut by 0 bases, the J end by 5 bases, with 5 bases between. The CDR3 DNA sequence: TGTGCCAGCAGCTTGGGGCCGGAGACCCAGTACTTC. Protein: CASSLGPETQYF.

Only a few counts were recorded for this clone. The gene calls are TRBV4-3 and TRBJ2-3; TRBD2 matches 8 bases. Germline CDR1 reads LGHNA; CDR2 reads YSLEER. After removal of 0 bases from V and 5 bases from J, the junction contained 7 bases not matched to a gene. The CDR3 runs 16 residues. CDR3 amino acids: CASSQEVAGGGDTQYF. The CDR3 nucleotides read TGCGCCAGCAGCCAAGAAGTGGCGGGAGGTGGAGATACGCAGTATTTT.

V gene TRBV29-1 combines with J gene TRBJ2-7; D perhaps matches TRBD2 (6 bases). Germline V gives CDR1 SQVTM, CDR2 ANQGSEA. Trimming removed 4 bases at V and 6 bases at J, with 22 bases between. This CDR3 has 15 residues. The CDR3 bases are TGCAGCGTTGTGCCAGCTGTCGGGGGAGGCAGCGAGCAGTACTTC. This encodes CSVVPAVGGGSEQYF.

The DNA for the CDR3 is TGCAGCGTTGAGCGGGGGGGGCTTACTGAAGCTTTCTTT. Amino acid sequence: CSVERGGLTEAFF. This chain joins TRBV29-1 and TRBJ1-1, with D possibly matching TRBD1 (6 bases). Trimming left V 3 bases short and J 5 bases short, with 13 bases between. The V gene's germline CDR1 is SQVTM and CDR2 ANQGSEA. The CDR3 sequence is 13 residues long.

The genes are TRBV11-3 and TRBJ2-7, with TRBD2 identical over 7 bases. V trimming: 1 base; J trimming: 6 bases; junction bases outside the gene matches: 6. CDR1 is SGHNT, CDR2 YENEEA, per germline. The CDR3 loop spans 14 amino acids. The CDR3 DNA sequence: TGTGCCAGCAGCTTAGGGGGGAGGGACGGCGAGCAGTACTTC. It translates to CASSLGGRDGEQYF.

V gene TRBV30 combines with J gene TRBJ2-7, with TRBD2 matching over 9 bases. This CDR3 comprises 14 residues. Looked up from germline, CDR1 is GTSNPN and CDR2 is SVGIG (reference sequence). V lost 0 bases and J lost 5; bases outside the gene matches: 5. The CDR3: CAWSVVAGADEQYF. The CDR3 region has the DNA TGTGCCTGGAGTGTGGTAGCGGGAGCCGACGAGCAGTACTTC. Drawing the rest from reference TRBV30 and TRBJ2-7, the complete variable domain is SQTIHQWPATLVQPVGSPLSLECTVEGTSNPNLYWYRQAAGRGLQLLFYSVGIGQISSEVPQNLSASRPQDRQFILSSKKLLLSDSGFYLCAWSVVAGADEQYFGPGTRLTVT.

The genes are TRBV6-6 and TRBJ1-1, with 9 positions matching TRBD1. With V trimmed by 5 bases and J by 3 bases, 7 bases remained unmatched. The CDR3 loop spans 15 amino acids. Germline lookup yields CDR1 MNHNY and CDR2 SVGAGI (reference sequence). The CDR3 DNA reads TGTGCCAGCAGTCCTGGGACAGGGCTCCACACTGAAGCTTTCTTT. Translated, it gives CASSPGTGLHTEAFF.

The chain uses TRBV10-1 and TRBJ2-2; possible D gene TRBD2, 6 bases. CDR1 WNHNN and CDR2 SYGVQD come from the germline V gene (reference sequence). V lost 6 bases to trimming and J lost 5 bases, with 13 bases between them. The CDR3 sequence is 14 residues long. The CDR3 is CASRGGSGTGELFF. The CDR3 DNA reads as TGCGCCAGCAGAGGAGGGAGTGGGACCGGGGAGCTGTTTTTT.

V is TRBV9 and J is TRBJ2-5; 10 nucleotides agree with TRBD1. The germline gives CDR1 SGDLS, CDR2 YYNGEE. Germline trimming cut 3 bases from V and 4 bases from J; bases unmatched to any gene: 6. This CDR3 has 15 amino acids. The CDR3 sequence: CASSGTGGSAETQYF. CDR3 DNA sequence: TGTGCCAGCAGCGGGACAGGGGGGTCGGCAGAGACCCAGTACTTC. The full variable domain, rest sourced from reference TRBV9 and TRBJ2-5, is DSGVTQTPKHLITATGQRVTLRCSPRSGDLSVYWYQQSLDQGLQFLIQYYNGEERAKGNILERFSAQQFPDLHSELNLSSLELGDSALYFCASSGTGGSAETQYFGPGTRLLVL.

The chain links TRBV5-4 to TRBJ2-1, with TRBD2 identical over 11 bases. V trimming: 2 bases; J trimming: 7 bases; junction bases outside the gene matches: 5. The CDR3 contains 15 residues. Germline assignment: CDR1 SGHNT and CDR2 YYREEE (reference sequence). DNA for the CDR3: TGTGCCAGCAGCTTACTAGCGGGAGAGGGAAATGAGCAGTTCTTC. Amino acids: CASSLLAGEGNEQFF.

The rearrangement joins TRBV9 to TRBJ1-3; D unclear. Trimming removed 3 bases from V and 0 bases from J, with 10 bases in between. This CDR3 spans 15 amino acids. Germline CDR1 and CDR2: SGDLS and YYNGEE. The CDR3 coding sequence is TGTGCCAGCAGCGGTCTACAGAGCTCTGGAAACACCATATATTTT. This gives the protein CASSGLQSSGNTIYF.

In nucleotides, the CDR3 is TGTGCCAGCAGCCGGGTCTTAGATTCACCCCTCCACTTT. Translation: CASSRVLDSPLHF. The V and J genes are TRBV6-5 and TRBJ1-6, with D unresolved. The CDR3 runs to 13 residues. Germline CDR1 MNHEY, CDR2 SVGAGI. The germline V and J ends were trimmed by 6 bases and 8 bases, with 11 bases remaining between them.

The V gene is TRBV6-1, the J gene TRBJ1-6; D is uncertain. The germline V and J ends were trimmed by 4 bases and 2 bases, with 12 bases remaining between them. Germline lookup yields CDR1 MNHNS and CDR2 SASEGT. The CDR3 covers 16 residues. The DNA for the CDR3 is TGTGCCAGCAGTGGAGGGATTTCAACCTATAATTCACCCCTCCACTTT. Amino acid sequence: CASSGGISTYNSPLHF.

In this sample, this clone turned up a few times. The chain couples TRBV7-9 to TRBJ1-1, with 7 bases lining up with TRBD1. Germline loops: CDR1 SEHNR, CDR2 FQNEAQ (reference sequence). There are 15 residues in the CDR3. V dropped 1 base and J dropped 1; count of bases not matched to a gene: 3. The CDR3 DNA sequence: TGTGCCAGCAGCTTAGTTCCAGGGGGGAACACTGAAGCTTTCTTT. This translates into CASSLVPGGNTEAFF.

For this clone: The same CDR3 arises from other DNA sequences in this sample as well. The V gene is TRBV4-3, the J gene TRBJ2-7; 8 bases are a match to TRBD1. Trimming removed 1 base from V and 1 base from J; junction bases left unmatched: 0. CDR1 and CDR2 (germline): LGHNA, YSLEER. This CDR3 has 14 amino acids. The CDR3 is CASSQGQGSYEQYF. The DNA for the CDR3 is TGCGCCAGCAGCCAAGGACAGGGGTCCTACGAGCAGTACTTC.

This clone turned up a few times. This chain joins TRBV21-1 and TRBJ2-3; the table's D call, TRBD2, has no DNA check behind it. TRBV21-1 is annotated as a pseudogene. CDR3 size: 17 residues. Written as DNA, the CDR3 is TGTGCCAGCACCCCTATGACGCAGGAGGGTATCACAGATACGCAGTATTTT. Protein product: CASTPMTQEGITDTQYF.

The V gene is TRBV5-5, the J gene TRBJ2-2; possible D gene TRBD2, 6 bases. The V gene lost 0 bases and the J gene lost 6 bases, with 15 bases spanning the gap. The CDR3 is 16 amino acids. Germline V gene lookup returns CDR1 SGHKS and CDR2 YYEKEE (reference sequence). The CDR3 DNA follows: TGTGCCAGCAGCTTGGTAACTAGCCCTGTTGCCGGGGAGCTGTTTTTT. It yields the protein CASSLVTSPVAGELFF.